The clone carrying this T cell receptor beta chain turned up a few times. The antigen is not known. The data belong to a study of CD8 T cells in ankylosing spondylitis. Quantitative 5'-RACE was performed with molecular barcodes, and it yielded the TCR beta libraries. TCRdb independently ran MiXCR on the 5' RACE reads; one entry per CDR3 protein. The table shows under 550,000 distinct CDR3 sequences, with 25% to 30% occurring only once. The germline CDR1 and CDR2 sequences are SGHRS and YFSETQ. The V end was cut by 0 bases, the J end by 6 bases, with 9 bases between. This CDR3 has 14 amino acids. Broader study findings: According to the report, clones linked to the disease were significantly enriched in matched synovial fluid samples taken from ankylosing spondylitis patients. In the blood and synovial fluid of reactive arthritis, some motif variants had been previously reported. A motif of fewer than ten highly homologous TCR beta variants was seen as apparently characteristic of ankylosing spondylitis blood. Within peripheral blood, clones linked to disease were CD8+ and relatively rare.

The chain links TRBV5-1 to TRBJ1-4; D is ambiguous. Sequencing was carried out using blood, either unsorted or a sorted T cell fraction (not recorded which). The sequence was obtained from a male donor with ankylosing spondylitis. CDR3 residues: CASSLASDDEKLFF. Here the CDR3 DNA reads TGCGCCAGCAGCTTGGCGTCTGACGATGAAAAACTGTTTTTT.